The entry below describes one TCR beta chain. The sample is drawn from a study of CD8 T cells in Susac syndrome. Per germline, CDR1 LNHNV and CDR2 YYDKDF (reference sequence). Trimming left V 0 bases short and J 13 bases short, with 19 bases between. CDR3 length: 14 residues. It was with random hexamers that 0.5 to 1 ug RNA was reverse transcribed. Amplification of the TCR beta CDR3 was carried out by immunoSEQ multiplex PCR, which spanned a total of 54 Vbeta and 13 Jbeta segments. TCRdb itself ran the immunoSEQ multiplex PCR reads through MiXCR, one entry per CDR3 protein. The sample includes nearly 200,000 distinct CDR3 sequences, nearly 95% of them seen just once. CD8+ and CD4+ T cells from blood underwent TCR beta sequencing, which was carried out in a high-throughput format.

This chain joins TRBV15 and TRBJ2-7, with D possibly being TRBD2 (5 bases). The receptor was isolated from a human donor with multiple sclerosis. The sample was CD4+ T cells from PBMCs. The CDR3 coding sequence is TGTGCCACCAGCAGAGATCGTGGAGGCGGCAAGGGATACTTC. It is translated as CATSRDRGGGKGYF.